This TCR beta chain was retrieved from a study of CD8+ T cells in alopecia areata. Study summary: Oral tofacitinib, 5 to 10 mg twice daily, was given in an open-label trial.

General study findings and limits: The study found that many expanded lesional clones persisted in scalp and blood during tofacitinib.

In regard to this clone: Its specificity is unknown.

Described treatment: oral pan-JAK inhibitor, 5-10 mg twice daily. Extraction and reverse transcription of RNA yielded cDNA as the sequencing template. The protocol was immunoSEQ multiplex PCR, while the TCRdb copy is restricted to in-frame clones and leaves out a portion. This table has some 110,000 clones, roughly 58% appearing once. This specimen was CD8+ T cells sorted from blood, taken at week 4, from a patient treated with tofacitinib. This TCR came from a human donor with alopecia areata.

The CDR3 loop is CSVLRTDYGYTF. As DNA, the CDR3 is TGCAGCGTTCTAAGGACGGACTATGGCTACACCTTC. V is TRBV29-1 and J is TRBJ1-2; D uncertain. This CDR3 comprises 12 residues. V was shortened by 5 bases and J by 3 bases, with 10 bases between the two germline ends. Germline lookup yields CDR1 SQVTM and CDR2 ANQGSEA.